This entry concerns a single T cell receptor (beta chain). Its specificity is unknown. Germline is not matched at one junction end, which may reflect a read error. cDNA specific to TCR beta was made from 500 to 650 ng of total RNA, with a constant-region primer employed for priming. What produced the TCR beta libraries was three nested multiplex PCR rounds using slightly modified ARM-PCR. TCRdb analysed the multiplex PCR reads with MiXCR anew, one entry per CDR3 protein. Among 20,000 to 25,000 distinct CDR3 sequences listed, 60% to 80% were seen once. The sample is drawn from a study of tumor-infiltrating lymphocytes in primary liver carcinoma. About the research overall: Productive TCRbeta read yields ran from roughly 3.9 to 6.8 million per sample and were similar between tissues.

Unsorted bulk tissue (20-30 mg) underwent RNA and DNA co-extraction. Tumor samples uniformly had over 85% viable tumor cells. Findings and limits, study-wide: The difference in top-250-clone fraction between tumors and blood was significant, favoring tumors (p = 0.039).

This clonotype was sampled from a woman aged 25 to 39 with primary liver carcinoma and hepatitis B virus infection. The specimen sequenced was liver tumor tissue from sampling region 1. The subset here: tumor region T1, superior pole.

The CDR3 bases are TGTGCCAGCAGCGCGGGATCAGCGGGTATTGTTGATACGCGGTATTTT. It encodes CASSAGSAGIVDTRYF. The V and J genes are TRBV11-2 and TRBJ2-3; possibly TRBD2 for D (6 bases). CDR3 size: 16 residues. The V gene's germline CDR1 is SGHAT and CDR2 FQNNGV.